The next 7 T cell receptor beta chains were all read from a single sample in a study of regulatory T cells in long-lasting Graves disease. Through Arm-PCR of CDR3 regions and iRepertoire HTBI primers, TCR beta libraries were built. TCRdb re-derived calls from the multiplex PCR reads in MiXCR, one entry per CDR3 protein. This table holds hundreds of thousands of distinct CDR3 sequences, 20% to 25% found once. Time point specified: persistent/refractory GD, antithyroid drugs over 5 years with positive TRAb. Isolated PBMC RNA provided the starting material for the TCR library. The sequencing used peripheral blood mononuclear cells (PBMCs), collected when the disease was refractory, from a patient treated with antithyroid drugs. These receptors were obtained from a female donor with Graves disease.

The chain employs TRBV29-1 and TRBJ2-7; D unresolved. Germline V gene sequence: CDR1 SQVTM, CDR2 ANQGSEA. Deletions cut 4 bases from V and 5 bases from J, with 12 bases between. The CDR3 length is 12 residues. The CDR3 protein is CSVAARPDEQYF. Here the CDR3 DNA reads TGCAGCGTTGCAGCTCGGCCGGACGAGCAGTACTTC.

This clonotype was observed a handful of times. This chain uses TRBV5-1 with TRBJ2-5; D remains ambiguous. CDR1 and CDR2 (germline): SGHRS, YFSETQ. There are 14 residues in the CDR3. V shed 4 bases and J shed 1 base, with 11 bases lying between them. The CDR3 DNA is TGCGCCAGCAGCCGGATCGTAGCCCAAGAGACCCAGTACTTC. Protein: CASSRIVAQETQYF. The variable domain in full, completed from reference TRBV5-1 and TRBJ2-5, reads KAGVTQTPRYLIKTRGQQVTLSCSPISGHRSVSWYQQTPGQGLQFLFEYFSETQRNKGNFPGRFSGRQFSNSRSEMNVSTLELGDSALYLCASSRIVAQETQYFGPGTRLLVL.

This clonotype showed up just a few times. This chain uses TRBV27 with TRBJ2-5; maybe TRBD2 (5 bases). The ends were cut back, 3 bases at V and 7 bases at J, with 15 bases in the middle. The V gene's germline CDR1 is MNHEY and CDR2 SMNVEV (reference sequence). This CDR3 region has 14 residues. The CDR3 DNA reads TGTGCCAGCAGTTTCGGAGCGGCCCGGGGGACCCAGTACTTC. Encoded protein: CASSFGAARGTQYF.

The gene calls are TRBV20-1 and TRBJ2-1; 12 bases are a match to TRBD2. This CDR3 contains 17 residues. The V and J ends lost 6 bases and 4 bases, in that order; junction bases with no gene match: 13. Germline V gene sequence: CDR1 DFQATT, CDR2 SNEGSKA (reference sequence). CDR3 DNA: TGCAGTGCCCTAAGACGGGCTAGCGGGAGGGGATACAATGAGCAGTTCTTC. Translated: CSALRRASGRGYNEQFF.

CDR3 region: CASSRGDGPDGYTF. CDR3 nucleotides: TGTGCCAGCTCTCGGGGAGACGGACCAGATGGCTACACCTTC. This chain connects TRBV7-9 to TRBJ1-2; no reliable D call. The V end was cut by 8 bases, the J end by 6 bases, with 19 bases between. Germline assignment: CDR1 SEHNR and CDR2 FQNEAQ (reference sequence). The CDR3 is 14 residues long.

This clonotype was detected only a few times. The J gene is TRBJ1-5, the V gene TRBV28; D is possibly TRBD1 (6 bases). Germline-derived CDR1 and CDR2 are MDHEN and SYDVKM. The CDR3 covers 18 residues. V was trimmed by 5 bases and J by 1 base, leaving 21 bases between them. The CDR3 here is CASSPPDGGAGSNQPQHF. The CDR3 nucleotides are TGTGCCAGCAGTCCGCCAGATGGGGGCGCGGGGAGCAATCAGCCCCAGCATTTT. The complete variable domain, with remaining parts taken from reference TRBV28 and TRBJ1-5, reads DVKVTQSSRYLVKRTGEKVFLECVQDMDHENMFWYRQDPGLGLRLIYFSYDVKMKEKGDIPEGYSVSREKKERFSLILESASTNQTSMYLCASSPPDGGAGSNQPQHFGDGTRLSIL.

There are many counts of this clonotype. J is TRBJ1-1 and V is TRBV11-2, with D uncertain. The CDR3 loop spans 14 amino acids. V was cut by 3 bases and J by 1 base, with 9 bases left in between. The germline CDR1 and CDR2 sequences are SGHAT and FQNNGV. The CDR3 DNA reads TGTGCCAGCAGCTTGGTGGTGTCGAACACTGAAGCTTTCTTT. Protein: CASSLVVSNTEAFF.